The 28 T cell receptor beta chains in this list originate from one sample, sequenced in a study of shared clonotypes between healthy human individuals. TCRdb's table, derived via immunoSEQ multiplex PCR, lists solely in-frame clones and lacks some. The table lists over a million clones, about 75% of them singletons. The material sequenced was memory CD4+ T cells sorted from blood. Subset noted: CD45RA-negative fraction. The receptor set was obtained from a man between 18 and 35 years old in good health.

The chain links TRBV19 to TRBJ1-4, with unresolved D. The germline V gene has CDR1 LNHDA and CDR2 SQIVND (reference sequence). Trimming left V 6 bases short and J 0 bases short, with 11 bases between. The CDR3 loop spans 15 amino acids. The CDR3 sequence: CASRIEHATNEKLFF. The CDR3 DNA sequence: TGTGCCAGTAGGATCGAGCATGCAACTAATGAAAAACTGTTTTTT.

This clone was counted at least ten times. The chain carries TRBV2 and TRBJ2-3; no reliable D call. Germline V gene lookup returns CDR1 SNHLY and CDR2 FYNNEI. Trimming shortened V by 1 base and J by 10 bases, and 9 bases separated the two germline ends. This CDR3 has 12 residues. Written as DNA, the CDR3 is TGTGCCAGCAGTGAAGAAGTATTATCGCAGTATTTT. This gives the protein CASSEEVLSQYF.

The chain uses TRBV6-1 and TRBJ2-7; D possibly matches TRBD1 or TRBD2 (6 bases each). Germline CDR1 and CDR2: MNHNS and SASEGT. Deletions cut 2 bases from V and 5 bases from J, with 13 bases between. The CDR3 is 14 amino acids. CDR3 sequence reads: CASSESGAQDEQYF. CDR3 sequence (DNA): TGTGCCAGCAGTGAATCGGGGGCCCAAGACGAGCAGTACTTC.

This clone turned up a few times. The CDR3: CASSDPGRGRPDNTEAFF. DNA for the CDR3: TGTGCCAGCAGTGACCCGGGGCGGGGAAGACCCGATAACACTGAAGCTTTCTTT. The V call is TRBV6-1, the J call TRBJ1-1; D perhaps matches TRBD1 (5 bases). The germline V and J ends were trimmed by 3 bases and 2 bases, with 22 bases remaining between them. Looked up from germline, CDR1 is MNHNS and CDR2 is SASEGT. The CDR3 length is 18 residues.

J is TRBJ2-2 and V is TRBV6-1; TRBD1 is a possible D gene (6 bases). The length of the CDR3 is 16 residues. The germline V gene encodes CDR1 MNHNS and CDR2 SASEGT. Trimming shortened V by 2 bases and J by 1 base, and 11 bases separated the two germline ends. The DNA for the CDR3 is TGTGCCAGCAGTGAAAACAGGGTCATGAACACCGGGGAGCTGTTTTTT. It codes for CASSENRVMNTGELFF.

This clone showed up just a few times. The chain is built from TRBV5-1 and TRBJ2-5; 12 bases match TRBD2. Germline CDR1 is SGHRS and CDR2 is YFSETQ. V was pared by 3 bases and J by 1 base, with 16 bases of the junction left unmatched. The CDR3 loop spans 20 amino acids. CDR3 nucleotides: TGCGCCAGCAGCTCTCCCACTACTAGCGGGGGGTCCGAAGCCCAAGAGACCCAGTACTTC. This encodes CASSSPTTSGGSEAQETQYF. The full variable domain, with the rest looked up from reference TRBV5-1 and TRBJ2-5, is KAGVTQTPRYLIKTRGQQVTLSCSPISGHRSVSWYQQTPGQGLQFLFEYFSETQRNKGNFPGRFSGRQFSNSRSEMNVSTLELGDSALYLCASSSPTTSGGSEAQETQYFGPGTRLLVL.

This clone was seen a handful of times. This chain joins TRBV6-5 and TRBJ1-2; unclear D gene. V shed 6 bases and J shed 2 bases, with 7 bases lying between them. Germline CDR1 reads MNHEY; CDR2 reads SVGAGI. The CDR3 covers 12 residues. Written as DNA, the CDR3 is TGTGCCAGCAGCCTGGACAACTATGGCTACACCTTC. Translation gives CASSLDNYGYTF.

J is TRBJ2-2 and V is TRBV19; D may be TRBD1 or TRBD2 (5 bases each). The germline CDR1 and CDR2 sequences are LNHDA and SQIVND (reference sequence). The CDR3 runs to 15 residues. V was trimmed by 10 bases and J by 2 bases, leaving 17 bases between them. Here the CDR3 reads CATNTGTDNTGELFF. In nucleotides, the CDR3 is TGTGCCACTAACACCGGGACCGATAACACCGGGGAGCTGTTTTTT.

The genes are TRBV30 and TRBJ1-5, with 8 positions matching TRBD1. Germline lookup yields CDR1 GTSNPN and CDR2 SVGIG (reference sequence). The CDR3 consists of 14 residues. The junction had 6 bases not matched to a gene; V was cut back by 3 bases and J by 5 bases. The CDR3 sequence: CAWRNAGGDQPQHF. DNA of the CDR3: TGTGCCTGGAGGAACGCAGGGGGCGATCAGCCCCAGCATTTT.

The rearrangement links TRBV19 to TRBJ2-5; D not resolved. CDR3 length equals 14 residues. The germline CDR1 and CDR2 sequences are LNHDA and SQIVND (reference sequence). V shed 1 base and J shed 7 bases, with 13 bases lying between them. The CDR3 DNA reads TGTGCCAGTAGTATAGTCACAAGAGATAGGACCCAGTACTTC. Amino acids: CASSIVTRDRTQYF.

The chain joins TRBV4-1 to TRBJ2-5, with TRBD2 identical over 7 bases. CDR3 length: 16 residues. Germline-derived CDR1 and CDR2 are MGHRA and YSYEKL. Trimming took 0 bases from V and 5 from J; bases not matched to a gene: 9. The CDR3 bases are TGCGCCAGCAGCCAAGATAGTGGGCAGGGAGGGGAGACCCAGTACTTC. This translates into CASSQDSGQGGETQYF.

The chain couples TRBV7-9 to TRBJ2-2; perhaps TRBD2 as D (6 bases). Per germline, CDR1 SEHNR and CDR2 FQNEAQ (reference sequence). The ends were cut back, 1 base at V and 4 bases at J, with 10 bases in the middle. The CDR3 consists of 15 residues. The CDR3 DNA sequence: TGTGCCAGCAGCTTAGGTCAGGGAGGCACCGGGGAGCTGTTTTTT. Amino acid sequence: CASSLGQGGTGELFF.

Here the CDR3 reads CASSIGVYSNQPQHF. CDR3 sequence (DNA): TGTGCCAGTAGTATTGGGGTGTATAGCAATCAGCCCCAGCATTTT. The gene calls are TRBV19 and TRBJ1-5, with D unclear. Trimming removed 3 bases from V and 0 bases from J, with 9 bases in between. Germline lookup yields CDR1 LNHDA and CDR2 SQIVND (reference sequence). The CDR3 sequence is 15 residues long.

The chain is built from TRBV6-5 and TRBJ2-5; the D is unclear. This CDR3 region has 12 residues. The germline CDR1 and CDR2 sequences are MNHEY and SVGAGI. Deletions cut 8 bases from V and 5 bases from J, with 12 bases between. The CDR3 spells CASGAGTETQYF. For the CDR3, the DNA is TGTGCCAGCGGAGCAGGCACGGAGACCCAGTACTTC.

This chain uses TRBV15 with TRBJ1-2; TRBD1 agrees at 9 bases. V shed 0 bases and J 4 bases; nucleotides not matched to a gene: 9. Germline loops: CDR1 LNHNV, CDR2 YYDKDF (reference sequence). The CDR3 spans 17 residues. The CDR3, as DNA: TGTGCCACCAGCAGAGATGGGGACAGGGCTCTGTTCTATGGCTACACCTTC. It is translated as CATSRDGDRALFYGYTF.

This chain links TRBV6-6 with TRBJ1-1; D unclear. V dropped 5 bases and J dropped 1 base, with 11 bases sitting between them. Germline V lookup: CDR1 MNHNY, CDR2 SVGAGI (reference sequence). There are 14 residues in the CDR3. The CDR3 region has the DNA TGTGCCAGCAGTCAGACTAAGAAGAACACTGAAGCTTTCTTT. Amino acids: CASSQTKKNTEAFF.

The V gene is TRBV7-6, the J gene TRBJ1-1; the D gene is possibly TRBD1 (5 bases). V lost 0 bases, J lost 4 bases, and 9 bases lay in between. The CDR3 spans 14 residues. Germline V gives CDR1 SGHVS, CDR2 FNYEAQ. The CDR3 region is CASSLAERGTEAFF. The DNA for the CDR3 is TGTGCCAGCAGCTTAGCAGAAAGGGGCACTGAAGCTTTCTTT.

The chain couples TRBV27 to TRBJ1-2; 8 nucleotides match TRBD1. This CDR3 comprises 16 residues. Germline V gene data show CDR1 as MNHEY and CDR2 as SMNVEV (reference sequence). Trimming at V came to 3 bases and at J to 7 bases, leaving 13 bases not matched to a gene. In DNA, the CDR3 is TGTGCCAGCAGTTTGACCAGGGGGCTCTCTGGTGGTGGCTACACCTTC. The encoded protein is CASSLTRGLSGGGYTF.

The rearrangement uses TRBV23-1 and TRBJ2-3, with D perhaps matching TRBD1 (6 bases). TRBV23-1 is sorted into the ORF group, with uncertain function. Between the trimmed V and J ends, which lost 3 bases and 0 bases, there was a span of 13 bases. The CDR3 has 16 residues. CDR3 sequence (DNA): TGCGCCAGCAGTCACGGACAGCTTTCTAGCACAGATACGCAGTATTTT. Its translation: CASSHGQLSSTDTQYF.

This chain links TRBV7-9 with TRBJ1-6, with TRBD1 matching 7 bases. V lost 5 bases and J lost 7; bases outside the gene matches: 11. From germline, CDR1 is SEHNR and CDR2 FQNEAQ (reference sequence). The CDR3 is 16 amino acids. The DNA of the CDR3 is TGTGCCAGCAGCGGAAACACAGGGGTAAACAATTCACCCCTCCACTTT. Translating it yields CASSGNTGVNNSPLHF.

This chain links TRBV9 with TRBJ2-2, with a possible D match to TRBD2 (5 bases). V gave up 0 bases and J gave up 12 bases, with 12 bases separating them. Germline V gene data show CDR1 as SGDLS and CDR2 as YYNGEE. CDR3 length: 13 residues. CDR3 amino acids: CASSVGEISQLFF. The DNA of the CDR3 is TGTGCCAGCAGCGTAGGGGAGATTAGCCAGCTGTTTTTT.

This clone appeared a single time. The genes are TRBV7-2 and TRBJ1-3, with D possibly matching TRBD1 (6 bases). The CDR3 has 15 amino acids. Germline V gene data show CDR1 as SGHTA and CDR2 as FQGNSA. V was clipped by 5 bases and J by 8 bases, with 19 bases between them. The CDR3 sequence: CASSPRGVLVDTIYF. In nucleotides, the CDR3 is TGTGCCAGCAGCCCGAGGGGGGTTCTCGTTGACACCATATATTTT.

V usage is TRBV18 and J usage is TRBJ1-1, with a tentative D call TRBD1 (6 bases). The V and J ends lost 2 bases and 4 bases respectively, with 14 bases between them. CDR3 size: 15 residues. From germline, CDR1 is KGHSH and CDR2 LQKENI. Here the CDR3 DNA reads TGTGCCAGCTCACCAAACTCCCGAGGGGGCACTGAAGCTTTCTTT. Residues: CASSPNSRGGTEAFF.

With regard to this clone: A much larger clone sits a single nucleotide away, making a read error possible. The chain combines TRBV11-2 with TRBJ1-3, with D possibly being TRBD1 (5 bases). The CDR3 spans 13 residues. Germline CDR1 SGHAT, CDR2 FQNNGV. V lost 5 bases and J 4 bases, leaving 9 bases between the germline ends. The CDR3 nucleotides are TGTGCCAGCAGCACCTACAGGGGAAACACCATATATTTT. Residues: CASSTYRGNTIYF.

This clone is a singleton in its sample. The chain couples TRBV13 to TRBJ2-3; the D gene is possibly TRBD2 (7 bases). Trimming took 5 bases from V and 2 from J, leaving 14 bases between them. The CDR3 runs to 15 residues. Germline-derived CDR1 and CDR2 are PRHDT and FYEKMQ (reference sequence). In nucleotides, the CDR3 is TGTGCCAGCAGCCCAACAGGGAGGGTCACAGATACGCAGTATTTT. Translation: CASSPTGRVTDTQYF.

The chain recombines TRBV4-3 with TRBJ2-1; D is ambiguous. V dropped 1 base and J dropped 3 bases, with 10 bases sitting between them. The CDR3 is 15 amino acids. Looked up from germline, CDR1 is LGHNA and CDR2 is YSLEER. The DNA of the CDR3 is TGCGCCAGCAGCCAAGCTAGGCAGTTCTACAATGAGCAGTTCTTC. As protein: CASSQARQFYNEQFF.

This clone was found a few times. Other DNA sequences in this sample translate to the same CDR3. The CDR3 DNA sequence: TGTGCCAGCAGCTCGGACAGGGGTCAGCCCCAGCATTTT. Protein product: CASSSDRGQPQHF. This chain links TRBV5-4 with TRBJ1-5; 9 bases map to TRBD1. V lost 3 bases and J lost 6; bases outside the gene matches: 1. CDR1 SGHNT and CDR2 YYREEE come from the germline V gene (reference sequence). This CDR3 comprises 13 residues.

CDR3 protein: CASSQDVSEQFF. DNA of the CDR3: TGTGCCAGCAGCCAAGATGTAAGTGAGCAGTTCTTC. The genes are TRBV4-2 and TRBJ2-1; D is undetermined. CDR3 length equals 12 residues. Between the trimmed V and J ends, which lost 0 bases and 9 bases, there was a span of 6 bases. Germline V gene sequence: CDR1 LGHNA, CDR2 YNFKEQ.